Below are 10 T cell receptor beta chains sequenced from a single sample in a study of shared clonotypes between healthy human individuals. The assay was immunoSEQ multiplex PCR, and TCRdb's table has in-frame clones only and misses some. The table includes approximately 1.5 million clones, approximately 98.5% detected once. The sequencing sample was made of naive CD4+ T cells sorted from blood. Indicated subset: CD45RA+ positively selected. The receptor source for this set is a man under 40 in good health.

The chain couples TRBV7-2 to TRBJ2-2; no reliable D call. Germline V gene lookup returns CDR1 SGHTA and CDR2 FQGNSA. CDR3 length: 14 amino acids. Trimming shortened V by 2 bases and J by 6 bases, and 10 bases separated the two germline ends. CDR3 in DNA: TGTGCCAGCAGCTTACAACCAGTTTCCGGGGAGCTGTTTTTT. Its protein product is CASSLQPVSGELFF.

The J gene is TRBJ1-3, the V gene TRBV10-3, with D unclear. V was trimmed by 6 bases and J by 4 bases, leaving 16 bases between them. The CDR3 has 15 amino acids. The V gene's germline CDR1 is ENHRY and CDR2 SYGVKD. CDR3 in amino acids: CAISTGVTAGNTIYF. As DNA, the CDR3 is TGTGCCATCAGCACCGGGGTTACCGCGGGAAACACCATATATTTT.

About this clone itself: At the DNA level, this CDR3 is encoded by other sequences in the same sample as well. The V and J genes are TRBV7-2 and TRBJ2-5; D may be TRBD2 (6 bases). Looked up from germline, CDR1 is SGHTA and CDR2 is FQGNSA. V gave up 3 bases and J gave up 4 bases, with 12 bases separating them. CDR3 length: 14 residues. As DNA, the CDR3 is TGTGCCAGCAGCTTTCAGACCGGGGGAGAGACCCAGTACTTC. Translated, it gives CASSFQTGGETQYF.

The V gene is TRBV21-1, the J gene TRBJ2-3; TRBD1, the table's D call, was not compared with the DNA. TRBV21-1 is an annotated pseudogene. CDR3 length: 19 residues. The CDR3 here is CASQLLRQGAFRHTDTQYF. The CDR3, as DNA: TGTGCCAGCCAACTCCTAAGGCAGGGGGCGTTTAGGCACACAGATACGCAGTATTTT.

The chain employs TRBV6-5 and TRBJ1-1; weak D call: TRBD1 (6 bases). Trimming stripped 1 base from V and 11 bases from J, with 14 bases between. The CDR3 is made up of 13 amino acids. Germline CDR1 and CDR2: MNHEY and SVGAGI. The CDR3 spells CASSYFGQTRAFF. The CDR3 DNA reads TGTGCCAGCAGTTACTTCGGACAGACGAGGGCTTTCTTT.

The rearrangement links TRBV20-1 to TRBJ2-3; D is unclear. The germline V and J ends were trimmed by 6 bases and 8 bases, with 12 bases remaining between them. In germline, CDR1 is DFQATT, CDR2 SNEGSKA (reference sequence). This CDR3 contains 11 residues. CDR3 sequence reads: CSAQQAGTQYF. DNA of the CDR3: TGCAGTGCACAGCAGGCCGGTACGCAGTATTTT.

The gene calls are TRBV27 and TRBJ2-1, with 13 bases lining up with TRBD2. V dropped 3 bases and J dropped 4; count of bases not matched to a gene: 15. The CDR3 spans 20 residues. CDR1 MNHEY and CDR2 SMNVEV come from the germline V gene (reference sequence). The CDR3 protein is CASSFLGLAGEGYGYNEQFF. In DNA form, the CDR3 reads TGTGCCAGCAGTTTCCTCGGACTAGCGGGAGAGGGTTATGGGTACAATGAGCAGTTCTTC.

About this clone itself: Other DNA sequences in the same sample also yield this CDR3. The rearrangement uses TRBV18 and TRBJ1-1; D is ambiguous. Germline V gene sequence: CDR1 KGHSH, CDR2 LQKENI. Trimming pared 5 bases from V and 2 bases from J, leaving 9 bases between. The CDR3 length is 13 residues. CDR3 nucleotide sequence: TGTGCCAGCTCAGGCGGGCTAAACACTGAAGCTTTCTTT. It specifies CASSGGLNTEAFF. The whole variable domain, remainder taken from reference TRBV18 and TRBJ1-1, is NAGVMQNPRHLVRRRGQEARLRCSPMKGHSHVYWYRQLPEEGLKFMVYLQKENIIDESGMPKERFSAEFPKEGPSILRIQQVVRGDSAAYFCASSGGLNTEAFFGQGTRLTVV.

The chain uses TRBV11-2 and TRBJ2-7; the D is unclear. The V end lost 1 base, the J end lost 1 base, and 8 bases lay between the germline ends. Germline loops: CDR1 SGHAT, CDR2 FQNNGV. This CDR3 has 14 amino acids. The chain's CDR3 is CASSLVADSYEQYF. The CDR3 bases are TGTGCCAGCAGCTTAGTCGCAGATTCCTACGAGCAGTACTTC.

The chain carries TRBV5-8 and TRBJ1-1; D perhaps matches TRBD1 (5 bases). The V gene's germline CDR1 is SGHTS and CDR2 YDEGEE. The germline V and J ends were trimmed by 1 base and 4 bases, with 11 bases remaining between them. The CDR3 sequence is 14 residues long. CDR3 loop: CASSLSGSGTEAFF. CDR3 nucleotides: TGTGCCAGCAGCTTGTCAGGGTCGGGCACTGAAGCTTTCTTT. The entire variable domain, with the rest obtained from reference TRBV5-8 and TRBJ1-1, is as follows: EAGVTQSPTHLIKTRGQQATLRCSPISGHTSVYWYQQALGLGLQFLLWYDEGEERNRGNFPPRFSGRQFPNYSSELNVNALELEDSALYLCASSLSGSGTEAFFGQGTRLTVV.